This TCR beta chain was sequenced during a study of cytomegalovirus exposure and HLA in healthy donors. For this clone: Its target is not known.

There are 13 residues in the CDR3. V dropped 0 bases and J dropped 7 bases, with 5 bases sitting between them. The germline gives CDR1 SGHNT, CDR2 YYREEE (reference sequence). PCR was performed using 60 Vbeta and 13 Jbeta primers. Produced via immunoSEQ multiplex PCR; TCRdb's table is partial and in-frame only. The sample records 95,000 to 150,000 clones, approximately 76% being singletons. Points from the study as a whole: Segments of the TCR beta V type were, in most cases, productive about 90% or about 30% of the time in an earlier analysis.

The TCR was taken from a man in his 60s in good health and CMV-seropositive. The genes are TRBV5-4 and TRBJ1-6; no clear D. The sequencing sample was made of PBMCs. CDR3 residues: CASSLATNSPLHF. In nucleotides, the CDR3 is TGTGCCAGCAGCTTGGCTACCAATTCACCCCTCCACTTT. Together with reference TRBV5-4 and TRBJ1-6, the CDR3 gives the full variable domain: ETGVTQSPTHLIKTRGQQVTLRCSSQSGHNTVSWYQQALGQGPQFIFQYYREEENGRGNFPPRFSGLQFPNYSSELNVNALELDDSALYLCASSLATNSPLHFGNGTRLTVT.